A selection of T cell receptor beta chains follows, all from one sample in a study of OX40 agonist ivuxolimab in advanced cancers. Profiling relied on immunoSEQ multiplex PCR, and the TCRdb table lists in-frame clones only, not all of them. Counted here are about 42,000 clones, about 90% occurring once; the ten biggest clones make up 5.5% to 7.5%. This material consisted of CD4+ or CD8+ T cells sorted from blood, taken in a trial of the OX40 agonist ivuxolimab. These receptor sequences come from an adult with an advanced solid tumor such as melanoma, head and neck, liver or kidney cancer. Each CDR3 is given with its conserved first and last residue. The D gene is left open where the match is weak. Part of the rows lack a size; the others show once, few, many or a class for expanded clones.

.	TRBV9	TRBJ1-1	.	TGTGCCAGCAGCGGGCTGGGAGAAGCTTTCTTT	CASSGLGEAFF
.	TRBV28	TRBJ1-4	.	TGTGCCAGCAGTTTGGGCAGGGGCGAGATGTTGGAAAAACTGTTTTTT	CASSLGRGEMLEKLFF
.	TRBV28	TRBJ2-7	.	TGTGCCAGCAGGGAGTTACTTTCTGGCGAGCAGTACTTC	CASRELLSGEQYF
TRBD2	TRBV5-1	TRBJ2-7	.	TGCGCCAGCAGCAGCCCCGGGACTAGCGTACCCTACGAGCAGTACTTC	CASSSPGTSVPYEQYF
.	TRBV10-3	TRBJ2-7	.	TGTGCCATCACCGAGCAAGTTTCTAGCGAGCAGTACTTC	CAITEQVSSEQYF
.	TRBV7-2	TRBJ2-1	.	TGTGCCAGCAGCCAACTAGGGGATGAGCAGTTCTTC	CASSQLGDEQFF
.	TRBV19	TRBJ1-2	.	TGTGCCAGTAGTACGACCGGGGGGGGCTATGGCTACACCTTC	CASSTTGGGYGYTF
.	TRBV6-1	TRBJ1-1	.	TGTGCCAGCAGTGATGGACGGATACTGAACACTGAAGCTTTCTTT	CASSDGRILNTEAFF
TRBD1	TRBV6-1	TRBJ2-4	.	TGTGCCAGCAGTGAGGCGGACAGGCCCAAAAACATTCAGTACTTC	CASSEADRPKNIQYF
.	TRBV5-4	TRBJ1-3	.	TGTGCCAGCAGCTTGGACAGAACTTCTGGAAACACCATATATTTT	CASSLDRTSGNTIYF
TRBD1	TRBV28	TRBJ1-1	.	TGTGCCAGCAGCCTAAGACAGGGGGCCATTGAAGCTTTCTTT	CASSLRQGAIEAFF
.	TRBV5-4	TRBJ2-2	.	TGTGCCAGCCGCCTAGCGACCGGGGAGCTGTTTTTT	CASRLATGELFF
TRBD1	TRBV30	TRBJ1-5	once	TGTGCCTGGAGTTTCCGGGACAGGGGCTTAAGCAATCAGCCCCAGCATTTT	CAWSFRDRGLSNQPQHF
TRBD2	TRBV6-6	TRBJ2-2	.	TGTGCCAGCAGTTACGTTAGCGGGAGCACCGGGGAGCTGTTTTTT	CASSYVSGSTGELFF
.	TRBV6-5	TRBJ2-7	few	TGTGCCAGCAGGAGGAAGAATCGGGACGAGCAGTACTTC	CASRRKNRDEQYF
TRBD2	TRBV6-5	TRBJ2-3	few	TGTGCCAGCAGTTACCTAGCGGCGGGCACAGATACGCAGTATTTT	CASSYLAAGTDTQYF
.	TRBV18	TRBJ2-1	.	TGTGCCAGCTCACCTCCAACCGGGACTTCGCACAATGAGCAGTTCTTC	CASSPPTGTSHNEQFF
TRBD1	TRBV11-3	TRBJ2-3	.	TGTGCCAGCAGCCAGGACAGGGGGCAAGCAAATACGCAGTATTTT	CASSQDRGQANTQYF
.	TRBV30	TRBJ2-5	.	TGTGCCTGGAGTGTACTCGGAGCCCAAGAGACCCAGTACTTC	CAWSVLGAQETQYF
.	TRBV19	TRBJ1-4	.	TGTGCCAGTAGTCGGGAAGCTAATGAAAAACTGTTTTTT	CASSREANEKLFF
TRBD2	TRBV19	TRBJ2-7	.	TGTGCCAGTAGTGAAATAGCGGGGACCTACGAGCAGTACTTC	CASSEIAGTYEQYF
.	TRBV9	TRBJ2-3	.	TGTGCCAGCAGCGTAGTTAGCGGATCAACAGATACGCAGTATTTT	CASSVVSGSTDTQYF
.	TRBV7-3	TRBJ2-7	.	TGTGCCAGCAGCTTAAACAGGGCGAGCTCCTACGAGCAGTACTTC	CASSLNRASSYEQYF